This T cell receptor (beta chain) is from a study of Graves' ophthalmopathy and Graves' hyperthyroidism. Germline loops: CDR1 SGHTA, CDR2 FQGTGA. Losses at the gene ends were 8 bases for V and 7 bases for J; bases not matched to a gene: 18. The CDR3 runs to 16 residues. Amplified TCR beta CDR3 regions were obtained using RNA transcripts as template. The workflow started with a first-round RT-PCR run with HTBI primers and then moved on to a second-round multiplex PCR. TCRdb reprocessed the multiplex PCR reads via MiXCR and lists one record per CDR3 protein. The sample holds about 740,000 distinct CDR3 sequences, 40% seen once. Only a few counts were recorded for this clonotype.

The rearrangement joins TRBV7-3 to TRBJ2-5, with 8 bases that match TRBD2. What was sequenced was peripheral blood. The TCR sequence derives from an adult man with Graves' ophthalmopathy. DNA for the CDR3: TGTGCCAGCCCCCCACTTCTAGCGGGCCGAAGGGGGACCCAGTACTTC. It is translated as CASPPLLAGRRGTQYF.